The entry that follows covers one TCR beta chain sequence. CDR3 length: 14 residues. The germline CDR1 and CDR2 sequences are SQVTM and ANQGSEA. Deletions cut 3 bases from V and 2 bases from J, with 14 bases between. Sequenced by immunoSEQ multiplex PCR; TCRdb stores in-frame clones only, minus some. The repertoire holds approximately 160,000 clones, with approximately 94% as singletons. The sample comes from a study of T cell responses to AZD1222 COVID-19 vaccine. V gene TRBV29-1 combines with J gene TRBJ2-7; D is perhaps TRBD2 (6 bases). The receptor was isolated from an adult who received the AZD1222 COVID-19 vaccine. The source material was peripheral blood, sampled 28 days after the second AZD1222 dose. Here the CDR3 reads CSVEEEGNTYEQYF. The CDR3 DNA reads TGCAGCGTTGAGGAGGAGGGGAATACCTACGAGCAGTACTTC.